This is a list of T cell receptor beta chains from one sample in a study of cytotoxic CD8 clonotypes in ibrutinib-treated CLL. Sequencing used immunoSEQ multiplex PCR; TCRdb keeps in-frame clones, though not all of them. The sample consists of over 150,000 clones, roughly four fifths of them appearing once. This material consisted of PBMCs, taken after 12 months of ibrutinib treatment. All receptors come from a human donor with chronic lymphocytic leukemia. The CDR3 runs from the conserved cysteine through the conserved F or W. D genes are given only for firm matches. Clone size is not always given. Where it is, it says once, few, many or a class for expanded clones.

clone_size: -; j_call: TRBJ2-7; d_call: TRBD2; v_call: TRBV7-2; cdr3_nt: TGTGCCAGCAGAGCCGGACTAGCGGGATCCTACGAGCAGTACTTC; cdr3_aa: CASRAGLAGSYEQYF
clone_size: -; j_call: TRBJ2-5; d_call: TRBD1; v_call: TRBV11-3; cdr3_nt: TGTGCCAGCAGCTTAGGAGACAGGGACCGGGAGACCCAGTACTTC; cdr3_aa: CASSLGDRDRETQYF
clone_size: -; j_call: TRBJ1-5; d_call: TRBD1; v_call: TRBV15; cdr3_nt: TGTGCCACCAGCAAGGACAGGAATCAGCCCCAGCATTTT; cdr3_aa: CATSKDRNQPQHF
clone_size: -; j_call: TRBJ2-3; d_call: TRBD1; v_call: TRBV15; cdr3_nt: TGTGCCACCAGCAGAAACAGGGGGCTTGTCTTTACAGATACGCAGTATTTT; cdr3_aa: CATSRNRGLVFTDTQYF
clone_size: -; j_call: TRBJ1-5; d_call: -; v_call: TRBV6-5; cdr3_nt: TGTGCCATCACAGGACAGAAGAATCAGCCCCAGCATTTT; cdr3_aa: CAITGQKNQPQHF
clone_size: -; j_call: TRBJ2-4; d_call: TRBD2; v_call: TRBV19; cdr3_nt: TGTGCCAGTAGTATAGGTAGCGGGCTAGCCAAAAACATTCAGTACTTC; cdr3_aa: CASSIGSGLAKNIQYF
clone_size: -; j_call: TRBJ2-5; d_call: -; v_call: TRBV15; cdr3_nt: TGTGCCACCAGCAGAGACAGATGGGGGAAGGGAGTGGAGAAAGAGACCCAGTACTTC; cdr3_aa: CATSRDRWGKGVEKETQYF
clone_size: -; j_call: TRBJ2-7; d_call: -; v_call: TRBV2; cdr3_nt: TGTGCCAGCAGTGAAGCGCTTATCTACGAGCAGTACTTC; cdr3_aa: CASSEALIYEQYF
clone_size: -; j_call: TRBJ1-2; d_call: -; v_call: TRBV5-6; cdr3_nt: TGTGCCAGCAGGTTCAGGAGAGCTCCCTATGGCTACACCTTC; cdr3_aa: CASRFRRAPYGYTF
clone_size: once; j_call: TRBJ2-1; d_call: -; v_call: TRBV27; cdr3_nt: TGTGCCAGCAGTTTAGCGAGGTGGAGGGATGAGCAGTTCTTC; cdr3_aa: CASSLARWRDEQFF
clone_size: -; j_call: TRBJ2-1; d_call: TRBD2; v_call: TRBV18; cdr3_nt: TGTGCCAGCTCTCTATTAGCGGGGGACTCCTACAATGAGCAGTTCTTC; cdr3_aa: CASSLLAGDSYNEQFF
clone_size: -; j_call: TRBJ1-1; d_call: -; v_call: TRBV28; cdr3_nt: TGTGCCAGCAGTTTATCGAACAGTGAAGCTTTCTTT; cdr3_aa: CASSLSNSEAFF
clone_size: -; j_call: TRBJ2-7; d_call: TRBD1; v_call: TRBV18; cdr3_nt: TGTGCCAGCTCACCAGGGACAGGGCGTCTAGATGAGCAGTACTTC; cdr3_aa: CASSPGTGRLDEQYF
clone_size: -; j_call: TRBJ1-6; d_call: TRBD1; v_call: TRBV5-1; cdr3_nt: TGCGCCAGCAGCTTTTCGGGACAGGGTTCACCCCTCCACTTT; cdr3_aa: CASSFSGQGSPLHF
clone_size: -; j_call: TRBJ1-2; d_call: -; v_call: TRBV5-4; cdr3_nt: TGTGCCAGCAGCTTGGTGAACACCAACTATGGCTACACCTTC; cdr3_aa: CASSLVNTNYGYTF
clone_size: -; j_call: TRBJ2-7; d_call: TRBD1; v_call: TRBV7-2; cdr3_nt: TGTGCCAGCAGCAACAGGGGAGCCTACGAGCAGTACTTC; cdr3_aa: CASSNRGAYEQYF
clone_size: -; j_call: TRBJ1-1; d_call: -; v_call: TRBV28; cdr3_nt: TGTGCCAGCAGTTTCTTAGGAAGCCGCACTGAAGCTTTCTTT; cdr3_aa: CASSFLGSRTEAFF
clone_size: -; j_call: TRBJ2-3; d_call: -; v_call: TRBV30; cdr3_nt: TGTGCCTGCCCGGGACCGATTGCAGTGGGTACGCAGTATTTT; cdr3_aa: CACPGPIAVGTQYF
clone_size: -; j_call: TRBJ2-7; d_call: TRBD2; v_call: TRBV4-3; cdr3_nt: TGCGCCAGCAGCCAAGTAGGACTAGCGGGACGGGAGCAGTACTTC; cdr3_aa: CASSQVGLAGREQYF
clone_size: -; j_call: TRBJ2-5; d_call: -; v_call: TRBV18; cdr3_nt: TGTGCCAGCTCACCACCACTTATTGAGACCCAGTACTTC; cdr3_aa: CASSPPLIETQYF
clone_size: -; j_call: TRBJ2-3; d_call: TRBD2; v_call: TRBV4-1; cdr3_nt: TGCGCCAGCAGCCAAGTAGCTAGCGGGGGCAGCACAGATACGCAGTATTTT; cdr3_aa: CASSQVASGGSTDTQYF
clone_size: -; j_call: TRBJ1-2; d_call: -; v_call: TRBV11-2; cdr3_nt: TGTGCCAGCAGCTTAGTCGATTGGCGTGGCTACACCTTC; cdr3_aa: CASSLVDWRGYTF
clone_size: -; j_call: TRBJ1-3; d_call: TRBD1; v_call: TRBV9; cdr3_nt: TGTGCCAGCAGCGGCGGGACAGCCTCTGGAAACACCATATATTTT; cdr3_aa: CASSGGTASGNTIYF
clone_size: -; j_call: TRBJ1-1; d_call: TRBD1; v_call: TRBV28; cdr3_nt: TGTGCCAGCAGTTTATCGCAGGGGGGCACTGAAGCTTTCTTT; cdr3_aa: CASSLSQGGTEAFF
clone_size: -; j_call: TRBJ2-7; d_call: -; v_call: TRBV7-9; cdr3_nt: TGTGCCAGCAGCCGCGGACCTTCCCAGGGGTACGAGCAGTACTTC; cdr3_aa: CASSRGPSQGYEQYF
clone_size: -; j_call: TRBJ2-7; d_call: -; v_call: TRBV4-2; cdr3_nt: TGTGCCAGCAGCTTGGTATCAGGCCTCACCTACGAGCAGTACTTC; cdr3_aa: CASSLVSGLTYEQYF
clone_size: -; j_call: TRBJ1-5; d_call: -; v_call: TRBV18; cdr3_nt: TGTGCCAGCTCACTTAACGGTGGGATACTGAGCAATCAGCCCCAGCATTTT; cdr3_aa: CASSLNGGILSNQPQHF
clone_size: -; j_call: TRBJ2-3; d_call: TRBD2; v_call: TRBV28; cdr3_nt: TGTGCCAGCAGTTTACTACTAGCGGGAGTGCGAGATACGCAGTATTTT; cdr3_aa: CASSLLLAGVRDTQYF
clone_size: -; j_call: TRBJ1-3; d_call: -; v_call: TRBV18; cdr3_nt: TGTGCCAGCTCATCAGGCTCTGGAAACACCATATATTTT; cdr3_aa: CASSSGSGNTIYF
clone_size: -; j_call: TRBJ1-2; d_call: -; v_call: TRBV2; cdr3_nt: TGTGCCAGCAGTGTGGAAAGGGGCTCTGGCTACACCTTC; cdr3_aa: CASSVERGSGYTF
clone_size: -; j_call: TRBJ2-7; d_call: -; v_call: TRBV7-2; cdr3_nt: TGTGCCAGCAGCTTAGGGGTGGGCGACTACGAGCAGTACTTC; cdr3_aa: CASSLGVGDYEQYF
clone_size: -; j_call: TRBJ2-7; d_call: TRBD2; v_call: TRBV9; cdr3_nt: TGTGCCAGCAGCGTAGGCGGGAGGTCCCCCTACGAGCAGTACTTC; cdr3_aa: CASSVGGRSPYEQYF
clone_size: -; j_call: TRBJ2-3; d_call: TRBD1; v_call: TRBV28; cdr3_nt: TGTGTCACTACAGGGGTCAGCGGCACAGATACGCAGTATTTT; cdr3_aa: CVTTGVSGTDTQYF
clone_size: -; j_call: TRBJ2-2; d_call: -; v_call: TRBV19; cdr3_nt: TGTGCCAGTAGTATAGTCTCCCAGATTAGAACCGGGGAGCTGTTTTTT; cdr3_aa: CASSIVSQIRTGELFF
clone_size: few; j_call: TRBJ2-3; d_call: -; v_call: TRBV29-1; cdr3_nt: TGCAGCGCCCGGAAGGGGGGGGGTAGAACAGATACGCAGTATTTT; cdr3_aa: CSARKGGGRTDTQYF